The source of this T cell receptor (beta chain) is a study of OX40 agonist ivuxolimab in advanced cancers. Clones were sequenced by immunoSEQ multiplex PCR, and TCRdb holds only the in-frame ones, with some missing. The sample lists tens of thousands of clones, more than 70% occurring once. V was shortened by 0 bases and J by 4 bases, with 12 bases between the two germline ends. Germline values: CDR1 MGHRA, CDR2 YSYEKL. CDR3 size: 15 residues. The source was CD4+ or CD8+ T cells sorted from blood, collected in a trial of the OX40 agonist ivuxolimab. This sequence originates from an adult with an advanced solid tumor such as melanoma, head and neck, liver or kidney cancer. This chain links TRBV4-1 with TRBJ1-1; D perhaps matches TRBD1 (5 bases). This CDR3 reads CASSQDAGFGTEAFF. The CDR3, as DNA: TGCGCCAGCAGCCAAGATGCAGGGTTTGGCACTGAAGCTTTCTTT.